This TCR beta chain comes out of a study of glioma-infiltrating T cells after dendritic cell vaccination. Whole-study findings and limits: TCR clonality showed no direct relationship with survival.

Amplification used 60 V beta primers and 13 J beta primers. Measured with immunoSEQ multiplex PCR; TCRdb has only the in-frame clones, and not every one. The sample consists of over 55,000 clones, about 80% of them appearing once. Regarding time point: after dendritic cell vaccination, including at tumor progression/relapse. Note on this clone: Its antigen is unidentified.

Sequenced here: blood, sampled after dendritic cell vaccination. The origin of this receptor is a human donor with glioblastoma.

CDR3 nucleotides: TGTGCCACCAGCAGAGATTTGCAGGGGGCCCCAGATACGCAGTATTTT. Its protein is CATSRDLQGAPDTQYF. The chain carries TRBV15 and TRBJ2-3; 8 bases are shared with TRBD1. The junction had 6 bases not matched to a gene; V was cut back by 0 bases and J by 4 bases. There are 16 residues in the CDR3. Germline CDR1 reads LNHNV; CDR2 reads YYDKDF (reference sequence).